The 26 T cell receptor beta chains below come from one sample, sequenced in a study of CD8 T cells in Susac syndrome. With random hexamers, reverse transcription was performed on roughly 0.5 to 1 ug of RNA. TCRdb re-called the immunoSEQ multiplex PCR reads with MiXCR, one entry per CDR3 protein. The data hold roughly 190,000 distinct CDR3 sequences, with under 95% observed a single time. Sequencing input: CD4+ T cells from PBMCs. The receptor set was obtained from a human donor in good health.

The rearrangement uses TRBV5-1 and TRBJ1-6; 8 bases align to TRBD1. V lost 4 bases to trimming and J lost 10 bases; unmatched junction nucleotides: 7. Germline CDR1 SGHRS, CDR2 YFSETQ. The CDR3 consists of 14 residues. CDR3 loop: CASSRPDRASPLHF. In DNA form, the CDR3 reads TGCGCCAGCAGCCGACCGGACAGGGCATCACCCCTCCACTTT. Full variable domain (rest looked up from reference TRBV5-1 and TRBJ1-6): KAGVTQTPRYLIKTRGQQVTLSCSPISGHRSVSWYQQTPGQGLQFLFEYFSETQRNKGNFPGRFSGRQFSNSRSEMNVSTLELGDSALYLCASSRPDRASPLHFGNGTRLTVT.

The genes are TRBV7-3 and TRBJ2-2, with D maybe TRBD2 (6 bases). Trimming shortened V by 0 bases and J by 3 bases, and 8 bases separated the two germline ends. The length of the CDR3 is 15 residues. Germline CDR1 and CDR2: SGHTA and FQGTGA. This CDR3 reads CASSLTAGYTGELFF. In nucleotides, the CDR3 is TGTGCCAGCAGCTTAACCGCGGGGTACACCGGGGAGCTGTTTTTT.

The V and J genes are TRBV4-2 and TRBJ1-5; D remains unclear. Trimming removed 1 base at V and 5 bases at J, with 6 bases between. CDR1 and CDR2 (germline): LGHNA, YNFKEQ. There are 13 residues in the CDR3. The CDR3 is CASSQGPDQPQHF. The DNA for the CDR3 is TGTGCCAGCAGCCAAGGACCAGATCAGCCCCAGCATTTT.

This chain joins TRBV7-2 and TRBJ2-5; 8 bases agree with TRBD2. This CDR3 contains 17 residues. V shed 0 bases, J shed 4 bases, and the junction held 10 bases outside the gene matches. Germline CDR1 is SGHTA and CDR2 is FQGNSA. The CDR3 DNA reads TGTGCCAGCAGCTTAGCAGTTTCGGGGGGGAGGCTAGAGACCCAGTACTTC. Its translation: CASSLAVSGGRLETQYF.

This clonotype appeared a single time. This chain uses TRBV9 with TRBJ2-5, with a possible D match to TRBD1 (6 bases). The ends were cut back, 3 bases at V and 4 bases at J, with 13 bases in the middle. Looked up from germline, CDR1 is SGDLS and CDR2 is YYNGEE. The CDR3 covers 14 residues. The CDR3 here is CASSATGMGETQYF. The CDR3 DNA sequence: TGTGCCAGCAGCGCCACAGGGATGGGAGAGACCCAGTACTTC. The variable domain in full, completed from reference TRBV9 and TRBJ2-5, reads DSGVTQTPKHLITATGQRVTLRCSPRSGDLSVYWYQQSLDQGLQFLIQYYNGEERAKGNILERFSAQQFPDLHSELNLSSLELGDSALYFCASSATGMGETQYFGPGTRLLVL.

The chain uses TRBV3-1 and TRBJ1-2, with D hard to call. The CDR3 covers 14 residues. Germline V gives CDR1 LGHDT, CDR2 YNNKEL (reference sequence). V lost 0 bases and J lost 7, with 12 bases in between. CDR3 region: CASSQEPRYGGYTF. The DNA for the CDR3 is TGTGCCAGCAGCCAAGAACCGCGTTACGGTGGCTACACCTTC. The variable domain in full, with the rest retrieved from reference TRBV3-1 and TRBJ1-2, is DTAVSQTPKYLVTQMGNDKSIKCEQNLGHDTMYWYKQDSKKFLKIMFSYNNKELIINETVPNRFSPKSPDKAHLNLHINSLELGDSAVYFCASSQEPRYGGYTFGSGTRLTVV.

CDR3 loop: CASSPSPQETQYF. CDR3 sequence (DNA): TGTGCCAGCAGTCCATCCCCCCAAGAGACCCAGTACTTC. This chain links TRBV5-4 with TRBJ2-5; D is unclear. The V and J ends lost 5 bases and 1 base respectively, with 9 bases between them. The CDR3 covers 13 residues. Germline V lookup: CDR1 SGHNT, CDR2 YYREEE (reference sequence).

The V gene is TRBV4-1, the J gene TRBJ2-2, with a possible D match to TRBD1 (5 bases). CDR1 is MGHRA, CDR2 YSYEKL, per germline. Trimming cost V 2 bases and J 0 bases, with 10 bases left between them. CDR3 length: 16 amino acids. The CDR3 bases are TGCGCCAGCAGCCAAAGGGGAATTGCGAACACCGGGGAGCTGTTTTTT. It codes for CASSQRGIANTGELFF.

The rearrangement joins TRBV6-6 to TRBJ2-5; TRBD2 agrees at 12 bases. J lost 4 bases, V lost 5 bases, and 5 bases had no gene match. This CDR3 has 15 residues. Germline V lookup: CDR1 MNHNY, CDR2 SVGAGI (reference sequence). The CDR3 coding sequence is TGTGCCAGCAGTCAAAGACTAGCGGGGGCAGAGACCCAGTACTTC. This translates into CASSQRLAGAETQYF.

The V and J genes are TRBV6-2 or TRBV6-3 and TRBJ2-4; D remains unclear. Germline lookup yields CDR1 MNHEY and CDR2 SVGEGT. V lost 2 bases, J lost 0 bases, and 20 bases lay in between. CDR3 size: 19 residues. The CDR3 sequence: CASSYLRLDKNLAKNIQYF. The CDR3 DNA follows: TGTGCCAGCAGTTACCTGCGCCTAGACAAGAACCTAGCCAAAAACATTCAGTACTTC.

The rearrangement links TRBV5-4 to TRBJ2-1; D uncertain. CDR1 is SGHNT and CDR2 is YYREEE in the germline V gene (reference sequence). The length of the CDR3 is 12 residues. V lost 4 bases to trimming and J lost 9 bases, with 11 bases between them. The CDR3, as DNA: TGTGCCAGCAGCGCCGACTGGGGTGAGCAGTTCTTC. Protein: CASSADWGEQFF. Full variable domain (outside the CDR3, taken from reference TRBV5-4 and TRBJ2-1): ETGVTQSPTHLIKTRGQQVTLRCSSQSGHNTVSWYQQALGQGPQFIFQYYREEENGRGNFPPRFSGLQFPNYSSELNVNALELDDSALYLCASSADWGEQFFGPGTRLTVL.

The chain is built from TRBV29-1 and TRBJ1-1; D not resolved. With 3 bases removed from V and 1 base from J, the gap between germline ends came to 9 bases. This CDR3 spans 13 amino acids. Germline lookup yields CDR1 SQVTM and CDR2 ANQGSEA. The CDR3: CSVEEVSNTEAFF. The CDR3 DNA sequence: TGCAGCGTTGAGGAGGTTTCGAACACTGAAGCTTTCTTT.

The V and J genes are TRBV5-1 and TRBJ2-5; possibly TRBD2 for D (6 bases). CDR1 SGHRS and CDR2 YFSETQ come from the germline V gene. The V gene lost 0 bases and the J gene lost 6 bases, with 12 bases spanning the gap. CDR3 length: 14 residues. The CDR3 nucleotides read TGCGCCAGCAGCTTGGACCCTGGGGGGAAGACCCAGTACTTC. This sequence encodes CASSLDPGGKTQYF.

The chain has TRBV6-5 and TRBJ2-3, with 8 nucleotides matching TRBD2. There are 12 residues in the CDR3. In germline, CDR1 is MNHEY, CDR2 SVGAGI. V was clipped by 7 bases and J by 6 bases; unmatched bases: 3. The CDR3 coding sequence is TGTGCCAGCAAGCGGGGGACGGATACGCAGTATTTT. It codes for CASKRGTDTQYF.

The chain employs TRBV4-3 and TRBJ2-2; perhaps TRBD1 as D (6 bases). From germline, CDR1 is LGHNA and CDR2 YSLEER. Trimming stripped 0 bases from V and 6 bases from J, with 14 bases between. There are 16 residues in the CDR3. DNA for the CDR3: TGCGCCAGCAGCCAAGAGGGCAGGGGTGGATCCGGGGAGCTGTTTTTT. Protein sequence: CASSQEGRGGSGELFF.

This clonotype was recorded a few times. The chain couples TRBV12-3 or TRBV12-4 to TRBJ1-6; D perhaps matches TRBD1 (5 bases). The CDR3 spans 13 residues. With 7 bases removed from V and 9 bases from J, the gap between germline ends came to 13 bases. In DNA form, the CDR3 reads TGTGCCAGCACCCCAGGGTTATCTTCACCCCTCCACTTT. Its protein product is CASTPGLSSPLHF.

V and J are TRBV7-9 and TRBJ2-3; D not resolved. V lost 3 bases, J lost 1 base, and 8 bases lay in between. There are 14 residues in the CDR3. The germline V gene has CDR1 SEHNR and CDR2 FQNEAQ (reference sequence). The CDR3 bases are TGTGCCAGCAGCTTGTCGGAGCGCACAGATACGCAGTATTTT. Amino acids: CASSLSERTDTQYF.

This chain connects TRBV6-5 to TRBJ2-7; 7 bases are shared with TRBD2. The CDR3 runs 13 residues. CDR1 is MNHEY and CDR2 is SVGAGI in the germline V gene. Germline trimming cut 5 bases from V and 2 bases from J; bases unmatched to any gene: 3. The DNA for the CDR3 is TGTGCCAGCAGTCGTGGGGGGGCCTACGAGCAGTACTTC. Its translation: CASSRGGAYEQYF.

V is TRBV12-3 or TRBV12-4 and J is TRBJ2-2; D might be TRBD2 (5 bases). Trimming shortened V by 6 bases and J by 5 bases, and 16 bases separated the two germline ends. This CDR3 is built from 15 residues. The CDR3 sequence is CASSPGPRGTGELFF. CDR3 bases: TGTGCCAGCAGCCCCGGGCCCAGAGGGACCGGGGAGCTGTTTTTT.

This clonotype was seen once. The rearrangement joins TRBV29-1 to TRBJ1-2; the match to TRBD1 covers 9 bases. The trim removed 4 bases at V and 5 bases at J, leaving 8 bases unmatched. Germline loops: CDR1 SQVTM, CDR2 ANQGSEA. CDR3 length equals 14 residues. The CDR3 loop reads CSVGEGTGRYGYTF. As DNA, the CDR3 is TGCAGCGTTGGGGAAGGGACAGGGCGGTATGGCTACACCTTC.

J is TRBJ2-3 and V is TRBV9; D is uncertain. The CDR3 totals 12 residues. V was trimmed by 3 bases and J by 6 bases, leaving 8 bases between them. CDR1 and CDR2 (germline): SGDLS, YYNGEE. CDR3 coding DNA: TGTGCCAGCAGCGCCCTCCCCGATACGCAGTATTTT. This codes for CASSALPDTQYF.

This clonotype was recorded once. The V and J genes are TRBV29-1 and TRBJ2-1; D not resolved. V was pared by 6 bases and J by 8 bases, with 14 bases between. The CDR3 has 12 residues. In germline, CDR1 is SQVTM, CDR2 ANQGSEA. The CDR3 DNA reads as TGCAGCGTGGCCGGGCGAGGAGATGAGCAGTTCTTC. Protein product: CSVAGRGDEQFF.

J is TRBJ1-5 and V is TRBV5-1; perhaps TRBD1 as D (5 bases). Trimming shortened V by 7 bases and J by 3 bases, and 14 bases separated the two germline ends. Per the germline V gene, CDR1 is SGHRS and CDR2 is YFSETQ. The CDR3 is made up of 14 amino acids. The CDR3 DNA follows: TGCGCCAGCGCTTGGGGCGGACCCAATCAGCCCCAGCATTTT. It is translated as CASAWGGPNQPQHF. Combining the CDR3 with reference TRBV5-1 and TRBJ1-5 gives the whole variable domain KAGVTQTPRYLIKTRGQQVTLSCSPISGHRSVSWYQQTPGQGLQFLFEYFSETQRNKGNFPGRFSGRQFSNSRSEMNVSTLELGDSALYLCASAWGGPNQPQHFGDGTRLSIL.

The chain carries TRBV6-1 and TRBJ2-3; 7 bases match TRBD1. CDR1 MNHNS and CDR2 SASEGT come from the germline V gene. Germline trimming cut 7 bases from V and 9 bases from J; bases unmatched to any gene: 7. This CDR3 region has 12 residues. Here the CDR3 reads CASTGTANTQYF. As DNA, the CDR3 is TGTGCCAGCACCGGGACAGCGAACACGCAGTATTTT.

The chain joins TRBV28 to TRBJ1-5; D call uncertain. The CDR3 has 17 residues. V was cut by 7 bases and J by 11 bases, with 30 bases left in between. CDR1 and CDR2 (germline): MDHEN, SYDVKM. CDR3 bases: TGTGCCAGCACCCTCCGTTTTTTCGGCCCTACGCCTGTAGCCCAGCATTTT. This encodes CASTLRFFGPTPVAQHF.

The chain has TRBV20-1 and TRBJ1-4; D remains ambiguous. The CDR3 totals 13 residues. V was pared by 6 bases and J by 4 bases, with 12 bases between. From germline, CDR1 is DFQATT and CDR2 SNEGSKA (reference sequence). The CDR3 nucleotides read TGCAGTGCGAGACCGGGTTTTAATGAAAAACTGTTTTTT. Translating gives CSARPGFNEKLFF.